This TCR beta chain comes out of a study of T cells in Graves' hyperthyroidism and ophthalmopathy. General observations from the study: A median approximately 6.8 months before onset, the model predicted ophthalmopathy. Blood also showed most of the thyroid clonotypes that were expanded above 0.001.

The CDR3 covers 14 residues. CDR1 MNHNS and CDR2 SASEGT come from the germline V gene. The ends were cut back, 1 base at V and 1 base at J, with 5 bases in the middle. Amplified TCR beta CDR3 regions derived from RNA transcripts. The HTBI primer set drove a first-round RT-PCR of the TCR CDR3. From the multiplex PCR reads, TCRdb called clonotypes with MiXCR, one entry per CDR3 protein. The sample contains over 250,000 distinct CDR3 sequences, 22% of which appear only once. Each person with ophthalmopathy scored at least 3 on the Clinical Activity Score, reached NOSPECS grade 4 or higher, and had been ill under 3 months. In the case of this clonotype: Antigen specificity is unknown.

This sequence originates from a man aged 25-45 years with Graves' ophthalmopathy. This rearrangement joins TRBV6-1 to TRBJ2-1; unclear D gene. Source material: blood. CDR3 nucleotide sequence: TGTGCCAGCAGTGAAGACCCATCCTACAATGAGCAGTTCTTC. It encodes CASSEDPSYNEQFF.